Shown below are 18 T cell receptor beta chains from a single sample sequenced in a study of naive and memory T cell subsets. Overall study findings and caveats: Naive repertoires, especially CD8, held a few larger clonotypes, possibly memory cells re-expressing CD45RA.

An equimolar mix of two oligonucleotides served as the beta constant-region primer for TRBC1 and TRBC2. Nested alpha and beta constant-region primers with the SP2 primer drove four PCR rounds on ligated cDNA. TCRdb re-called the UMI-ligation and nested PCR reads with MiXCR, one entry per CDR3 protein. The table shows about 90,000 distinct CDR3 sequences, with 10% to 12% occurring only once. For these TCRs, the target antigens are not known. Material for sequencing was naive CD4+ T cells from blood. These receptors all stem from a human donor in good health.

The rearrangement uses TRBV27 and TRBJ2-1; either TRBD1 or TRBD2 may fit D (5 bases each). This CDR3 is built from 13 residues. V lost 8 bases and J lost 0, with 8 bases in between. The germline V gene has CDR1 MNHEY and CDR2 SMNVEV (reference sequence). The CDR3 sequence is CASGGSSYNEQFF. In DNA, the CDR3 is TGTGCCAGCGGGGGTAGCTCCTACAATGAGCAGTTCTTC.

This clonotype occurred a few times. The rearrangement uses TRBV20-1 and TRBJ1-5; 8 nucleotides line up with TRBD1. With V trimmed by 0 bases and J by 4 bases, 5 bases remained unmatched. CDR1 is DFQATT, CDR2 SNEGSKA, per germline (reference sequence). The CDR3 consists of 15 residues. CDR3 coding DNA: TGCAGTGCTAGAGATTCCAGACAGGGGAATCAGCCCCAGCATTTT. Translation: CSARDSRQGNQPQHF.

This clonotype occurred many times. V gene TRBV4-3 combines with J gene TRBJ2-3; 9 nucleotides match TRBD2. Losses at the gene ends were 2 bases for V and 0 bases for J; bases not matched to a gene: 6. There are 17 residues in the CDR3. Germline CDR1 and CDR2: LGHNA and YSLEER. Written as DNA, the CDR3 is TGCGCCAGCAGCCAAACCCGTAGCGGGGGAAGCACAGATACGCAGTATTTT. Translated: CASSQTRSGGSTDTQYF.

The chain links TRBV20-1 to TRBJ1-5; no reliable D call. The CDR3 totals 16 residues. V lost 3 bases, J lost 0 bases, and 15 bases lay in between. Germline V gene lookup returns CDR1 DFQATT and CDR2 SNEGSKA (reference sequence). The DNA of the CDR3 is TGCAGTGCTAGTTCGTACAAGGGAAATAGCAATCAGCCCCAGCATTTT. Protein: CSASSYKGNSNQPQHF.

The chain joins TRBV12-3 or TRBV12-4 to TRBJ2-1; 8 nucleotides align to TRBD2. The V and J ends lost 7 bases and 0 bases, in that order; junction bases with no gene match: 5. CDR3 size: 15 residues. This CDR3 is CASTRLAGSYNEQFF. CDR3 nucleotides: TGTGCCAGCACCCGTCTAGCGGGCTCCTACAATGAGCAGTTCTTC.

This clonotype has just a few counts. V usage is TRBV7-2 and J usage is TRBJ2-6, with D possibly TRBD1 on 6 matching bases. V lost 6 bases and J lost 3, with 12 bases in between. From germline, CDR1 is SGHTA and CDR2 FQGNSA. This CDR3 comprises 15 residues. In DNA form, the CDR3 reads TGTGCCAGCAGACCTACCAGGGGTGGGGCCAACGTCCTGACTTTC. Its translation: CASRPTRGGANVLTF.

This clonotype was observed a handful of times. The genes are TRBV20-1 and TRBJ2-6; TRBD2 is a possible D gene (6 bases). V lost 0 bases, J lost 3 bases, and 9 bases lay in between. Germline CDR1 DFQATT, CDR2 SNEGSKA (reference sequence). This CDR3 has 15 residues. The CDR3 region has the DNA TGCAGTGCTAGAGAATGGGGGGATGGGGCCAACGTCCTGACTTTC. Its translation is CSAREWGDGANVLTF.

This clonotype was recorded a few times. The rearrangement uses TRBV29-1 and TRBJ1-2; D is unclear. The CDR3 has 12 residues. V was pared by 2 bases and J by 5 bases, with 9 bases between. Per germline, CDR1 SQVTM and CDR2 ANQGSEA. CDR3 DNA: TGCAGCGTTGAAAAGGCAGCATATGGCTACACCTTC. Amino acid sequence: CSVEKAAYGYTF. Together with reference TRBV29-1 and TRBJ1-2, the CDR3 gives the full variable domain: SAVISQKPSRDICQRGTSLTIQCQVDSQVTMMFWYRQQPGQSLTLIATANQGSEATYESGFVIDKFPISRPNLTFSTLTVSNMSPEDSSIYLCSVEKAAYGYTFGSGTRLTVV.

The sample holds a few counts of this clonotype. CDR3 sequence reads: CASSPWTSGGAYEQYF. CDR3 nucleotide sequence: TGTGCCAGCAGTCCATGGACTAGCGGGGGGGCCTACGAGCAGTACTTC. The chain uses TRBV27 and TRBJ2-7, with 15 bases that match TRBD2. V lost 5 bases to trimming and J lost 2 bases; unmatched junction nucleotides: 4. This CDR3 has 16 amino acids. The germline V gene has CDR1 MNHEY and CDR2 SMNVEV (reference sequence).

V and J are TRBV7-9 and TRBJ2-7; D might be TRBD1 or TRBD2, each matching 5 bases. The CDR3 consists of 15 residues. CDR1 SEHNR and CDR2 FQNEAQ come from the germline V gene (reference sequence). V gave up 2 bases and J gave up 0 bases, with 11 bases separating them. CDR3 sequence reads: CASSLSSGSSYEQYF. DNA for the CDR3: TGTGCCAGCAGCTTATCCTCAGGGAGCTCCTACGAGCAGTACTTC.

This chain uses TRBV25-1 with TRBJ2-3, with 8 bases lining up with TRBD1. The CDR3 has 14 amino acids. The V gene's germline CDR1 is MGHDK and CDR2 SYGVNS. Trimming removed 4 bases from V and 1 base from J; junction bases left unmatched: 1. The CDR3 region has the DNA TGTGCCAGCAGTGTGACAGGGGGCACAGATACGCAGTATTTT. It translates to CASSVTGGTDTQYF. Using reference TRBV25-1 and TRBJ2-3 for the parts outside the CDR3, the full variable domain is EADIYQTPRYLVIGTGKKITLECSQTMGHDKMYWYQQDPGMELHLIHYSYGVNSTEKGDLSSESTVSRIRTEHFPLTLESARPSHTSQYLCASSVTGGTDTQYFGPGTRLTVL.

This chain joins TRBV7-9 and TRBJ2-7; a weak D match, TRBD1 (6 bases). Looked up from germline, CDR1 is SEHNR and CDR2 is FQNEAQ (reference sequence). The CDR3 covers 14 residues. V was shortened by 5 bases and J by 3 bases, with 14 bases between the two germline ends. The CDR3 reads CASSPGQSDYEQYF. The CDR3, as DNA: TGTGCCAGCAGCCCAGGACAGAGCGACTACGAGCAGTACTTC. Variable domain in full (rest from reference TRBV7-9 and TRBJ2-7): DTGVSQNPRHKITKRGQNVTFRCDPISEHNRLYWYRQTLGQGPEFLTYFQNEAQLEKSRLLSDRFSAERPKGSFSTLEIQRTEQGDSAMYLCASSPGQSDYEQYFGPGTRLTVT.

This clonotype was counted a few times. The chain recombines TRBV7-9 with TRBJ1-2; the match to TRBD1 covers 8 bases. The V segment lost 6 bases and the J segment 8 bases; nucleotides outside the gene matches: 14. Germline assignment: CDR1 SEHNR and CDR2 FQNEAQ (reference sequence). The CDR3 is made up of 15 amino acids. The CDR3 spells CASRPTGGSEKGYTF. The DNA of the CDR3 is TGTGCCAGCAGGCCAACAGGGGGATCAGAGAAGGGCTACACCTTC.

The CDR3 DNA is TGTGCCAGTAGACGGGGGACTAGCGGGCTACCTTTCACAGATACGCAGTATTTT. Protein product: CASRRGTSGLPFTDTQYF. V is TRBV19 and J is TRBJ2-3; 12 bases match TRBD2. The V gene end was trimmed by 6 bases and the J gene end by 2 bases; junction bases not matched to a gene: 12. This CDR3 is built from 18 residues. The germline gives CDR1 LNHDA, CDR2 SQIVND (reference sequence).

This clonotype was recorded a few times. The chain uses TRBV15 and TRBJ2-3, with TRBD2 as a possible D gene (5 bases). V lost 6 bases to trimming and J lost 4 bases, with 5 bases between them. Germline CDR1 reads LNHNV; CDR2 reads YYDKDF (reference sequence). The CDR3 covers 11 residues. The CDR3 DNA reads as TGTGCCACCAGGAGGGCAGATACGCAGTATTTT. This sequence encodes CATRRADTQYF.

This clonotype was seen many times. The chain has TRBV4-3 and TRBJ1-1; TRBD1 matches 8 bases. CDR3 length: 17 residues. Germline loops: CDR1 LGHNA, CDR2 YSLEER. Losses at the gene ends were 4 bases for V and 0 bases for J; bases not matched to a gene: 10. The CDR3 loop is CASSRKGTGSMNTEAFF. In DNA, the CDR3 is TGCGCCAGCAGCCGGAAGGGGACAGGCTCCATGAACACTGAAGCTTTCTTT.

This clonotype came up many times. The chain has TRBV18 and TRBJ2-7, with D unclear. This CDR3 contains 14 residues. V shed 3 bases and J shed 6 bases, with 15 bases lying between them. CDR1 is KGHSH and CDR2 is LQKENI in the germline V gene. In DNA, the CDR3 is TGTGCCAGCTCACCCGGATCGGCGGCAAGCGAGCAGTACTTC. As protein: CASSPGSAASEQYF.

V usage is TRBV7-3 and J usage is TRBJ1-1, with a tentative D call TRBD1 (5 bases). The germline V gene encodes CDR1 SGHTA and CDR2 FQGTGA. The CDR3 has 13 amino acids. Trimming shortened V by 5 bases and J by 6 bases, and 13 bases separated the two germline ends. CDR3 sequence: CASSPLAGAEAFF. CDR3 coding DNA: TGTGCCAGCAGCCCTCTAGCGGGGGCTGAAGCTTTCTTT.